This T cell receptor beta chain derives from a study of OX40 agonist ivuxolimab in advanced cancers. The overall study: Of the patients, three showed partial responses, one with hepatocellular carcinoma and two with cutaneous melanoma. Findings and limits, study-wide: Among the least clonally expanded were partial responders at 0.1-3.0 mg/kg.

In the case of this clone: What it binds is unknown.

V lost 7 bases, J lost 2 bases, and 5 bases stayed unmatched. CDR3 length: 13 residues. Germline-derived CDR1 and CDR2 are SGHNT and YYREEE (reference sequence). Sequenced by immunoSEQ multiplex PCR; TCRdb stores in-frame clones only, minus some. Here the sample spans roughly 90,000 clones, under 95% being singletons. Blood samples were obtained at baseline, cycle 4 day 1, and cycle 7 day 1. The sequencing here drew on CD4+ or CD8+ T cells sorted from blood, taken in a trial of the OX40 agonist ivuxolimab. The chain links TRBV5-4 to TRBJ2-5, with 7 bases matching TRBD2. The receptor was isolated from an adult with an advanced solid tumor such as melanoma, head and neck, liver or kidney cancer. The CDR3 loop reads CASRGGGQETQYF. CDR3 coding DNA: TGTGCCAGCCGTGGGGGGGGGCAAGAGACCCAGTACTTC.